These 19 T cell receptor beta chains were sequenced from one sample in a study of cytomegalovirus exposure and HLA in healthy donors. PCR used 60 Vbeta primers and 13 Jbeta primers. Clones were read by immunoSEQ multiplex PCR, and TCRdb kept only the in-frame ones, dropping some. The sample has 200,000 or so clones, roughly 80% seen once. Sequenced material: PBMCs. The receptors here all came from a woman aged 50 to 60 in good health and CMV-seropositive.

This chain's CDR3 is CASSAHGVSYNEQFF. The CDR3 nucleotides read TGCGCCAGCAGTGCGCATGGAGTTTCCTACAATGAGCAGTTCTTC. The chain carries TRBV10-2 and TRBJ2-1, with D unclear. The V end was cut by 4 bases, the J end by 1 base, with 11 bases between. The CDR3 is 15 residues long. Germline V gives CDR1 WSHSY, CDR2 SAAADI.

This clone was observed a few times. The rearrangement links TRBV27 to TRBJ2-1; 10 positions match TRBD1. CDR3 length: 15 residues. The V segment lost 6 bases and the J segment 12 bases; nucleotides outside the gene matches: 14. Germline V gives CDR1 MNHEY, CDR2 SMNVEV (reference sequence). The CDR3 here is CASRLLPGQGTAQFF. For the CDR3, the DNA is TGTGCCAGCAGACTACTCCCGGGACAGGGGACGGCGCAGTTCTTC.

The V call is TRBV19, the J call TRBJ1-5; D might be TRBD1 (6 bases). The CDR3 is 14 amino acids. Germline-derived CDR1 and CDR2 are LNHDA and SQIVND (reference sequence). Trimming stripped 5 bases from V and 7 bases from J, with 15 bases between. The CDR3 sequence is CASSGGQRRQPQHF. The CDR3 coding sequence is TGTGCCAGTAGTGGGGGACAAAGGAGGCAGCCCCAGCATTTT.

This chain uses TRBV7-2 with TRBJ1-5; 9 nucleotides line up with TRBD1. This CDR3 is 16 amino acids long. Germline lookup yields CDR1 SGHTA and CDR2 FQGNSA. J gave up 3 bases and V 1 base, and 4 bases lay outside the gene matches. CDR3 amino acids: CASSLGQGGTNQPQHF. CDR3 nucleotides: TGTGCCAGCAGCTTAGGACAGGGGGGTACCAATCAGCCCCAGCATTTT. Filled out from reference TRBV7-2 and TRBJ1-5, the complete variable domain reads GAGVSQSPSNKVTEKGKDVELRCDPISGHTALYWYRQSLGQGLEFLIYFQGNSAPDKSGLPSDRFSAERTGGSVSTLTIQRTQQEDSAVYLCASSLGQGGTNQPQHFGDGTRLSIL.

The chain joins TRBV10-1 to TRBJ1-2, with a weak D call TRBD1 (5 bases). Trimming pared 2 bases from V and 3 bases from J, leaving 13 bases between. The CDR3 is 15 amino acids. Germline-derived CDR1 and CDR2 are WNHNN and SYGVQD (reference sequence). The CDR3 DNA reads TGCGCCAGCAGTGAGCCGACGACAGACTACTATGGCTACACCTTC. Its translation is CASSEPTTDYYGYTF.

The chain uses TRBV7-8 and TRBJ1-5; D might be TRBD1 (6 bases). V shed 1 base and J shed 0 bases, with 13 bases lying between them. The V gene's germline CDR1 is SGHVS and CDR2 FQNEAQ. The length of the CDR3 is 17 residues. In DNA form, the CDR3 reads TGTGCCAGCAGCTTAGGACAGGCTACTAGTAGCAATCAGCCCCAGCATTTT. This codes for CASSLGQATSSNQPQHF.

This clone was counted a single time. This sample also contains other DNA sequences that code for the same CDR3. The CDR3 DNA reads TGTGCCAGTAGTGACAGGGGTGACACTGAAGCTTTCTTT. This encodes CASSDRGDTEAFF. The rearrangement uses TRBV19 and TRBJ1-1, with 8 bases lining up with TRBD1. Trimming took 5 bases from V and 3 from J; bases not matched to a gene: 2. This CDR3 is built from 13 residues. Per germline, CDR1 LNHDA and CDR2 SQIVND (reference sequence).

This sequence joins TRBV2 and TRBJ2-2; D unresolved. The CDR3 runs 14 residues. Looked up from germline, CDR1 is SNHLY and CDR2 is FYNNEI. Trimming removed 6 bases at V and 4 bases at J, with 12 bases between. The CDR3 DNA sequence: TGTGCCAGCAGAGCTCTAGTTGTCACCGGGGAGCTGTTTTTT. Protein product: CASRALVVTGELFF.

The chain recombines TRBV11-2 with TRBJ2-5; D remains unclear. CDR3 length equals 13 residues. Deletions cut 3 bases from V and 1 base from J, with 6 bases between. Germline CDR1 and CDR2: SGHAT and FQNNGV. The CDR3 coding sequence is TGTGCCAGCAGCTTTGGCAGCCAAGAGACCCAGTACTTC. Translating gives CASSFGSQETQYF. Together with reference TRBV11-2 and TRBJ2-5, the CDR3 gives the full variable domain: EAGVAQSPRYKIIEKRQSVAFWCNPISGHATLYWYQQILGQGPKLLIQFQNNGVVDDSQLPKDRFSAERLKGVDSTLKIQPAKLEDSAVYLCASSFGSQETQYFGPGTRLLVL.

The genes are TRBV19 and TRBJ1-5; the D is unclear. The germline V gene encodes CDR1 LNHDA and CDR2 SQIVND (reference sequence). The CDR3 runs 14 residues. V was clipped by 5 bases and J by 3 bases, with 11 bases between them. In DNA, the CDR3 is TGTGCCAGTAGTGACACTTTCTCCAATCAGCCCCAGCATTTT. Amino acids: CASSDTFSNQPQHF.

V is TRBV5-4 and J is TRBJ1-2; maybe TRBD1 (6 bases). CDR3 length: 15 amino acids. Germline assignment: CDR1 SGHNT and CDR2 YYREEE (reference sequence). V shed 0 bases and J shed 7 bases, with 16 bases lying between them. The CDR3 loop reads CASSLVGGALGGYTF. The DNA for the CDR3 is TGTGCCAGCAGCTTGGTGGGGGGGGCGCTGGGTGGCTACACCTTC.

This chain connects TRBV28 to TRBJ1-4, with 8 bases aligning to TRBD1. V lost 4 bases and J lost 5; bases outside the gene matches: 9. Germline CDR1 reads MDHEN; CDR2 reads SYDVKM. CDR3 length: 16 residues. CDR3: CASSSPSTGVNEKLFF. The CDR3 coding sequence is TGTGCCAGCAGTTCCCCGTCGACAGGGGTGAATGAAAAACTGTTTTTT.

This clone appeared once. V gene TRBV9 combines with J gene TRBJ2-3, with 7 bases identical to TRBD2. The junction had 21 bases not matched to a gene; V was cut back by 2 bases and J by 3 bases. CDR1 and CDR2 from the germline V gene are SGDLS and YYNGEE. This CDR3 has 20 amino acids. DNA for the CDR3: TGTGCCAGCAGCGTCTCAGGAACCCAGACTAGCCGCTTTGTAACAGATACGCAGTATTTT. It encodes CASSVSGTQTSRFVTDTQYF.

V is TRBV5-1 and J is TRBJ1-3, with D perhaps TRBD1 (6 bases). CDR1 and CDR2 from the germline V gene are SGHRS and YFSETQ. The CDR3 consists of 15 residues. Trimming removed 3 bases at V and 0 bases at J, with 10 bases between. The CDR3 nucleotides read TGCGCCAGCAGCTCGGGACAATTCTCTGGAAACACCATATATTTT. Residues: CASSSGQFSGNTIYF.

This sequence joins TRBV7-9 and TRBJ2-3; weak D call: TRBD1 (6 bases). The germline V gene has CDR1 SEHNR and CDR2 FQNEAQ (reference sequence). The CDR3 extends over 14 amino acids. The germline V and J ends were trimmed by 3 bases and 6 bases, with 13 bases remaining between them. CDR3 loop: CASSFGAGADTQYF. The CDR3 DNA is TGTGCCAGCAGCTTTGGGGCAGGGGCGGATACGCAGTATTTT.

This chain joins TRBV5-6 and TRBJ2-7, with a tentative D call TRBD2 (7 bases). The CDR3 length is 17 residues. Germline loops: CDR1 SGHDT, CDR2 YYEEEE. The V and J ends lost 4 bases and 0 bases respectively, with 20 bases between them. The CDR3: CASSLRGLAEHSYEQYF. As DNA, the CDR3 is TGTGCCAGCAGCCTGCGGGGGCTAGCCGAACACTCCTACGAGCAGTACTTC.

This clone was found a few times. This sequence joins TRBV21-1 and TRBJ2-3; the table gives TRBD2 as D, unverified against the DNA. TRBV21-1 is a known pseudogene. There are 17 residues in the CDR3. CDR3 region: CASSKGGLAGCTDTQYF. The CDR3 coding sequence is TGTGCCAGCAGCAAAGGGGGACTAGCGGGATGCACAGATACGCAGTATTTT.

J is TRBJ2-7 and V is TRBV4-1, with 9 nucleotides matching TRBD1. The trim removed 0 bases at V and 4 bases at J, leaving 10 bases unmatched. From germline, CDR1 is MGHRA and CDR2 YSYEKL. This CDR3 is 17 amino acids long. The CDR3 loop reads CASSQDLGTGSIYEQYF. The DNA for the CDR3 is TGCGCCAGCAGCCAAGATTTGGGGACAGGGAGTATTTACGAGCAGTACTTC.

The V and J genes are TRBV19 and TRBJ1-4, with a tentative D call TRBD1 (5 bases). Between the trimmed V and J ends, which lost 4 bases and 8 bases, there was a span of 11 bases. Germline values: CDR1 LNHDA, CDR2 SQIVND (reference sequence). The CDR3 has 13 amino acids. The CDR3 coding sequence is TGTGCCAGTAGTAAGGGGCACGACGAAAAACTGTTTTTT. Translation: CASSKGHDEKLFF.